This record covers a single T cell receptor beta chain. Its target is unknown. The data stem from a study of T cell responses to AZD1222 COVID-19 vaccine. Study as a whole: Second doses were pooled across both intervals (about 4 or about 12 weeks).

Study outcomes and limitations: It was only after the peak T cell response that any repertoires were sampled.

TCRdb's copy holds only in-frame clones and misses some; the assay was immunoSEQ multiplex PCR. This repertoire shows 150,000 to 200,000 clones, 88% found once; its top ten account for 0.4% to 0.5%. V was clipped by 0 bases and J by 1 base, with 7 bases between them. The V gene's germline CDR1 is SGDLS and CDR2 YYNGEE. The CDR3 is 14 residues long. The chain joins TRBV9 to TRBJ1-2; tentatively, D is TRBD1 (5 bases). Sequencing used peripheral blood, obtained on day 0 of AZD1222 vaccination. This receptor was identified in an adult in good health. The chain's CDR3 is CASSVADSNYGYTF. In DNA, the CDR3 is TGTGCCAGCAGCGTAGCCGACAGTAACTATGGCTACACCTTC.